Each of the 13 T cell receptor beta chains below was sequenced from the same sample in a study of T cells in Graves' hyperthyroidism and ophthalmopathy. TCR beta CDR3 sequences were amplified from RNA transcripts. The HTBI primer set was used in a first-round RT-PCR of the TCR CDR3. TCRdb re-derived calls from the multiplex PCR reads in MiXCR, one entry per CDR3 protein. The sample includes hundreds of thousands of distinct CDR3 sequences, roughly a quarter of them seen just once. Source material: blood. Source of these receptors: a woman aged 25 to 45 with Graves' ophthalmopathy.

This clonotype was found many times. This chain uses TRBV2 with TRBJ1-1, with 7 nucleotides matching TRBD1. Germline V lookup: CDR1 SNHLY, CDR2 FYNNEI. The CDR3 loop spans 13 amino acids. The trim removed 9 bases at V and 3 bases at J, leaving 7 bases unmatched. CDR3 DNA: TGTGCCAGTAACCGACAGGGCCACACTGAAGCTTTCTTT. Protein sequence: CASNRQGHTEAFF. The full variable domain, in which reference TRBV2 and TRBJ1-1 provide the parts outside the CDR3, is EPEVTQTPSHQVTQMGQEVILRCVPISNHLYFYWYRQILGQKVEFLVSFYNNEISEKSEIFDDQFSVERPDGSNFTLKIRSTKLEDSAMYFCASNRQGHTEAFFGQGTRLTVV.

This clonotype was counted many times. The chain couples TRBV6-2 or TRBV6-3 to TRBJ1-2; a weak D match, TRBD1 (6 bases). The CDR3 is 17 residues long. The V gene's germline CDR1 is MNHEY and CDR2 SVGEGT. Deletions cut 1 base from V and 7 bases from J, with 22 bases between. The CDR3 region has the DNA TGTGCCAGCAGTTACTTCCCTGTCGACACAGGGTCTCGTGGCTACACCTTC. It yields the protein CASSYFPVDTGSRGYTF.

This clonotype has more than one count but fewer than ten. V is TRBV11-2 and J is TRBJ1-6; TRBD1 agrees at 7 bases. The CDR3 is made up of 17 amino acids. Per germline, CDR1 SGHAT and CDR2 FQNNGV. Trimming cost V 4 bases and J 6 bases; bases outside gene matches: 12. The CDR3 protein is CASSYLDPGQSNSPLHF. In DNA form, the CDR3 reads TGTGCCAGCAGCTACCTTGACCCGGGACAGTCTAATTCACCCCTCCACTTT.

This clonotype was seen at least ten times. The chain recombines TRBV25-1 with TRBJ1-1; D call uncertain. The V gene lost 2 bases and the J gene lost 6 bases, with 10 bases spanning the gap. Germline lookup yields CDR1 MGHDK and CDR2 SYGVNS. The CDR3 is 13 amino acids. In DNA, the CDR3 is TGTGCCAGCAGTGAACGGCCTTTTTCTGAAGCTTTCTTT. It codes for CASSERPFSEAFF.

This sequence joins TRBV20-1 and TRBJ2-7, with 7 bases lining up with TRBD1. Unmatched junction bases numbered 7, after V lost 6 bases and J lost 2 bases. Germline CDR1 reads DFQATT; CDR2 reads SNEGSKA (reference sequence). The length of the CDR3 is 13 residues. As DNA, the CDR3 is TGCAGTGCAAATCTCCAGGGGGCCTACGAGCAGTACTTC. Protein: CSANLQGAYEQYF.

The table lists this clonotype with a few counts. This sequence joins TRBV20-1 and TRBJ2-7; 10 bases fit TRBD2. The CDR3 spans 16 residues. CDR1 is DFQATT and CDR2 is SNEGSKA in the germline V gene (reference sequence). With 0 bases clipped from V and 6 bases from J, the junction kept 11 bases outside the gene matches. The chain's CDR3 is CSARDPLAGASGEQYF. The CDR3 DNA is TGCAGTGCTAGAGACCCCCTAGCGGGGGCCTCCGGCGAGCAGTACTTC.

This clonotype was picked up a small number of times. The V call is TRBV5-1, the J call TRBJ2-5; D is ambiguous. The CDR3 has 13 amino acids. Trimming took 0 bases from V and 4 from J, leaving 7 bases between them. Germline CDR1 reads SGHRS; CDR2 reads YFSETQ. The CDR3 DNA reads TGCGCCAGCAGCTTGGGGGCTCGAGAGACCCAGTACTTC. It is translated as CASSLGARETQYF.

A remark on this clonotype: A much larger clone differs from this one at a single base, so this may be a read error. This rearrangement joins TRBV12-3 or TRBV12-4 to TRBJ2-7; D is uncertain. Deletions cut 5 bases from V and 2 bases from J, with 13 bases between. This CDR3 spans 14 amino acids. The CDR3 DNA sequence: TGTGCCAGCAGTCGAACCAAGAGCCCCTACGAGCAGTACTTC. The encoded protein is CASSRTKSPYEQYF.

Written as DNA, the CDR3 is TGTGCCACCAGTGATTTAGGGGATGGCTACACCTTC. Amino acid sequence: CATSDLGDGYTF. The V call is TRBV24-1, the J call TRBJ1-2, with a weak D call TRBD1 (5 bases). The germline V gene has CDR1 KGHDR and CDR2 SFDVKD. Deletions cut 1 base from V and 6 bases from J, with 5 bases between. The CDR3 is 12 residues long.

The chain links TRBV30 to TRBJ1-1; no definite D call. CDR1 is GTSNPN, CDR2 SVGIG, per germline (reference sequence). Trimming stripped 3 bases from V and 1 base from J, with 6 bases between. The CDR3 length is 12 residues. The CDR3 protein is CAWRDPNTEAFF. The CDR3 bases are TGTGCCTGGAGGGACCCGAACACTGAAGCTTTCTTT. The variable domain in full, completed from reference TRBV30 and TRBJ1-1, reads SQTIHQWPATLVQPVGSPLSLECTVEGTSNPNLYWYRQAAGRGLQLLFYSVGIGQISSEVPQNLSASRPQDRQFILSSKKLLLSDSGFYLCAWRDPNTEAFFGQGTRLTVV.

This clonotype has at least ten counts. The chain employs TRBV5-4 and TRBJ2-5, with D possibly called TRBD1 or TRBD2 (5 bases each). There are 15 residues in the CDR3. CDR1 is SGHNT and CDR2 is YYREEE in the germline V gene (reference sequence). V shed 3 bases and J shed 0 bases, with 12 bases lying between them. CDR3 amino acids: CASSSQGDNQETQYF. CDR3 DNA sequence: TGTGCCAGCAGCTCCCAGGGAGACAACCAAGAGACCCAGTACTTC.

V is TRBV6-1 and J is TRBJ1-2, with 8 positions matching TRBD1. Germline lookup yields CDR1 MNHNS and CDR2 SASEGT. V lost 6 bases and J lost 2; bases outside the gene matches: 5. The CDR3 runs to 14 residues. The CDR3 protein is CASRATGVNYGYTF. The CDR3 DNA sequence: TGTGCCAGCAGGGCGACAGGGGTAAACTATGGCTACACCTTC.

This clonotype showed up many times. The chain links TRBV20-1 to TRBJ1-6; 10 nucleotides agree with TRBD1. CDR3 length: 14 amino acids. Germline CDR1 DFQATT, CDR2 SNEGSKA (reference sequence). Losses at the gene ends were 6 bases for V and 7 bases for J; bases not matched to a gene: 6. This chain's CDR3 is CSAKGQGFNSPLHF. CDR3 sequence (DNA): TGCAGTGCGAAGGGACAGGGGTTCAATTCACCCCTCCACTTT.